This T cell receptor beta chain was recorded in a study of blood T cell repertoires in COVID-19. Study details: The samples span acute and convalescent COVID-19 from the United States, Italy and Spain. T cells, B-cell-depleted T cells, or PBMCs supplied cDNA or gDNA.

Data came from immunoSEQ multiplex PCR; TCRdb stores just in-frame clones and leaves some out. The table has 150,000 to 200,000 clones, about 80% seen once. Trimming cost V 7 bases and J 6 bases, with 16 bases left between them. CDR3 size: 13 residues. Germline CDR1 is LNHNV and CDR2 is YYDKDF (reference sequence). The chain has TRBV15 and TRBJ2-7, with D possibly being TRBD2 (6 bases). The receptor's source is a woman aged 70-85 years with acute or convalescent COVID-19. The specimen was peripheral blood. The CDR3, as DNA: TGTGCCACCAAGTACGGGGGTCTTAGCGAGCAGTACTTC. As protein: CATKYGGLSEQYF.